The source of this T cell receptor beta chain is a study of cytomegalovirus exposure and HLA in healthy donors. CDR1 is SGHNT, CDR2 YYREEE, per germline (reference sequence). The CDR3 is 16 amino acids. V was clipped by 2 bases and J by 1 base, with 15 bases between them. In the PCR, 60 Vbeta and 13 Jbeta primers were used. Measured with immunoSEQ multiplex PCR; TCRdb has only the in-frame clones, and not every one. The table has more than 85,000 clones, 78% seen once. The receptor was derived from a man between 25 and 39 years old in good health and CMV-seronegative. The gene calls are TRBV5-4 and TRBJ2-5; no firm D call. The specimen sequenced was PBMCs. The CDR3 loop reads CASSFPLGQTQETQYF. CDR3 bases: TGTGCCAGCAGCTTCCCTCTTGGGCAAACCCAAGAGACCCAGTACTTC.